A single sample gave rise to the 10 T cell receptor beta chains below, sequenced in a study of blood T cell repertoires in COVID-19 (dated by TCRdb to the early 2020s). The library was obtained by the immunoSEQ multiplex PCR assay. In TCRdb, the immuneACCESS table is reduced to in-frame sequences with V and J assigned. These tables do not hold every clone; where another copy was compared, an unresolved V gene accounts for under half, and the others remain unexplained. This sample gives roughly 140,000 clones in total; approximately 90% of them show up just once. 25% to 35% of the sample rests with the top ten. The sequenced sample was peripheral blood. Receptor source: a human donor in a cohort sampled during active COVID-19.

V gene TRBV7-8 combines with J gene TRBJ2-1; D may be TRBD2 (7 bases). The CDR3 is made up of 15 amino acids. Trimming cost V 5 bases and J 10 bases, with 21 bases left between them. In germline, CDR1 is SGHVS, CDR2 FQNEAQ. DNA of the CDR3: TGTGCCAGCAGCCCCCAGGAGGGGGGGGCGGGGGAGCAGTTCTTC. Translating it yields CASSPQEGGAGEQFF.

The table lists this clone with a few counts. The chain recombines TRBV30 with TRBJ1-5; possible D gene TRBD1, 6 bases. Looked up from germline, CDR1 is GTSNPN and CDR2 is SVGIG (reference sequence). The CDR3 has 14 amino acids. The V end was cut by 5 bases, the J end by 4 bases, with 15 bases between. CDR3 loop: CAWGHRVGNQPQHF. Written as DNA, the CDR3 is TGTGCCTGGGGCCACAGGGTGGGGAATCAGCCCCAGCATTTT.

This chain links TRBV7-9 with TRBJ1-4; no clear D. CDR1 is SEHNR and CDR2 is FQNEAQ in the germline V gene (reference sequence). CDR3 size: 11 residues. V was pared by 8 bases and J by 8 bases, with 9 bases between. CDR3 bases: TGTGCCAGCGGCCCCTCCGAAAAACTGTTTTTT. Amino acid sequence: CASGPSEKLFF.

The chain employs TRBV3-1 (or the pseudogene TRBV3-2) and TRBJ1-2; TRBD1 agrees at 10 bases. Germline V gene lookup returns CDR1 LGHDT and CDR2 YNNKEL (reference sequence). Trimming cost V 2 bases and J 7 bases; bases outside gene matches: 10. CDR3 length: 16 amino acids. For the CDR3, the DNA is TGTGCCAGCAGCCAACGTGACAGGGGGCGAGGACCTGGCTACACCTTC. Residues: CASSQRDRGRGPGYTF.

V is TRBV7-8 and J is TRBJ2-2; TRBD1 matches at 7 bases. V lost 3 bases, J lost 6 bases, and 1 base stayed unmatched. CDR3 length: 13 residues. In germline, CDR1 is SGHVS, CDR2 FQNEAQ. For the CDR3, the DNA is TGTGCCAGCAGCTTGGGACAGCCCGGGGAGCTGTTTTTT. This encodes CASSLGQPGELFF.

The rearrangement joins TRBV7-9 to TRBJ1-1; D unresolved. Trimming cost V 5 bases and J 6 bases, with 10 bases left between them. The CDR3 sequence is 12 residues long. Germline CDR1 SEHNR, CDR2 FQNEAQ (reference sequence). CDR3 amino acids: CASSPAGAEAFF. DNA of the CDR3: TGTGCCAGCAGCCCGGCCGGGGCTGAAGCTTTCTTT.

This clone has just a few counts. This chain connects TRBV2 to TRBJ1-1; D call uncertain. The germline V and J ends were trimmed by 5 bases and 0 bases, with 7 bases remaining between them. CDR3 length: 13 amino acids. Looked up from germline, CDR1 is SNHLY and CDR2 is FYNNEI. The CDR3 bases are TGTGCCAGCAGTACGGCGGTGAACACTGAAGCTTTCTTT. This gives the protein CASSTAVNTEAFF.

This clone occurred once. This chain connects TRBV5-6 to TRBJ2-3, with 7 bases lining up with TRBD1. After removal of 3 bases from V and 0 bases from J, the junction contained 7 bases not matched to a gene. The CDR3 extends over 16 amino acids. The germline gives CDR1 SGHDT, CDR2 YYEEEE. The CDR3 region is CASSSGQAPSTDTQYF. The CDR3 region has the DNA TGTGCCAGCAGCTCTGGACAGGCTCCTAGCACAGATACGCAGTATTTT.

The chain joins TRBV7-3 to TRBJ2-1, with D perhaps matching TRBD2 (6 bases). Germline-derived CDR1 and CDR2 are SGHTA and FQGTGA. The V gene lost 2 bases and the J gene lost 7 bases, with 9 bases spanning the gap. This CDR3 spans 13 amino acids. CDR3 loop: CASSLEGGNEQFF. The CDR3 DNA reads as TGTGCCAGCAGCTTAGAAGGAGGGAATGAGCAGTTCTTC.

The V gene is TRBV7-9, the J gene TRBJ2-1; 11 nucleotides line up with TRBD2. From germline, CDR1 is SEHNR and CDR2 FQNEAQ (reference sequence). Losses at the gene ends were 1 base for V and 5 bases for J; bases not matched to a gene: 4. This CDR3 spans 16 amino acids. Here the CDR3 DNA reads TGTGCCAGCAGCTTAGTAGCGGGGGGGCCAGACAATGAGCAGTTCTTC. Translated: CASSLVAGGPDNEQFF.